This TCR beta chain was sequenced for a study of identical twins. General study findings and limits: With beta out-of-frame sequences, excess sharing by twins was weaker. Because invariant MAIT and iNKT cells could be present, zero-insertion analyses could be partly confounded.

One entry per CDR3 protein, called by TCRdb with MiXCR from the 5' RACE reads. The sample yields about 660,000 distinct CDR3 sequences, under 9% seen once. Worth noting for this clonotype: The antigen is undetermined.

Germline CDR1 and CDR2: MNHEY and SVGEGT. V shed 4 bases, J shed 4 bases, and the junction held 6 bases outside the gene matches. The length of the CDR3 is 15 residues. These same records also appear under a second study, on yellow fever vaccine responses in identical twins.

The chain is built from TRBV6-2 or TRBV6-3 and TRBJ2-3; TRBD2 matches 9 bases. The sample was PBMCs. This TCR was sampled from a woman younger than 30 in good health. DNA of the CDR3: TGTGCCAGCAGTTTCATAGCGGGAGCGGCAGATACGCAGTATTTT. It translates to CASSFIAGAADTQYF.